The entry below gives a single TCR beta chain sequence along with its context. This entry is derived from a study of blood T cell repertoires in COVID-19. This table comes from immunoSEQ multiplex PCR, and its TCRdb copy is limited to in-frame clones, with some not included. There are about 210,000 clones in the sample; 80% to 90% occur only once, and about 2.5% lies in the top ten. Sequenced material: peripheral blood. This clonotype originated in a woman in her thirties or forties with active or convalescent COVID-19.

The CDR3 DNA sequence: TGTGCCAGCAGTTCCCCGAGGGGACTAGCCAAAAACATTCAGTACTTC. Its translation is CASSSPRGLAKNIQYF. This chain joins TRBV28 and TRBJ2-4; D is perhaps TRBD2 (6 bases). The CDR3 contains 16 residues. Per germline, CDR1 MDHEN and CDR2 SYDVKM. Deletions cut 4 bases from V and 0 bases from J, with 13 bases between.